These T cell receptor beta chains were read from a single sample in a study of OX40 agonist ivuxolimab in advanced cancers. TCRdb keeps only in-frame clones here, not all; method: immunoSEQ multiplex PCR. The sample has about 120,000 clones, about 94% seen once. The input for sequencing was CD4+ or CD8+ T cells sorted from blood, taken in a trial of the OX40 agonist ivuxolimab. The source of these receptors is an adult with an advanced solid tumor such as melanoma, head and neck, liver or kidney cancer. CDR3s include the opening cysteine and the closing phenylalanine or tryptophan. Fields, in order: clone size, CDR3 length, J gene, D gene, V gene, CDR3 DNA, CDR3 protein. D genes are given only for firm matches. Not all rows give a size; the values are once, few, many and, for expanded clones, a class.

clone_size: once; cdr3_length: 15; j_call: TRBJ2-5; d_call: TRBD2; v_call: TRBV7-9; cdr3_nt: TGTGCCAGCAGTGAGGGACTAGCGGTACAAGAGACCCAGTACTTC; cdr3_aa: CASSEGLAVQETQYF
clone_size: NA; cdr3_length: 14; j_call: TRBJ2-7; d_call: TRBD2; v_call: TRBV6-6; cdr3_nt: TGTGCCAGCAGTTACCGGACTAGTACCCACGAGCAGTACTTC; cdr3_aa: CASSYRTSTHEQYF
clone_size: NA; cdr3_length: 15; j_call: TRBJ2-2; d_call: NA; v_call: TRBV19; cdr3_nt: TGTGCCAGTCGAGACTGGGGGAGCAACACCGGGGAGCTGTTTTTT; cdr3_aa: CASRDWGSNTGELFF
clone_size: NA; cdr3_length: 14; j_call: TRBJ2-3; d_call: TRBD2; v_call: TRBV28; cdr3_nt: TGTGCCAGCAGTCTAGCGGGGGGCACAGATACGCAGTATTTT; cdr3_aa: CASSLAGGTDTQYF
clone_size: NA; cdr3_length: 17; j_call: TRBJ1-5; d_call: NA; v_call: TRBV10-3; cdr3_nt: TGTGCCATCAGTGAGCCGCATGGCGTAGACGGCAATCAGCCCCAGCATTTT; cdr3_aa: CAISEPHGVDGNQPQHF
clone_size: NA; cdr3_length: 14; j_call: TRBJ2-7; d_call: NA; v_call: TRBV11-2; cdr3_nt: TGTGCCAGCAGCCGCAGCGGGACAGTCTACGAGCAGTACTTC; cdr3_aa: CASSRSGTVYEQYF
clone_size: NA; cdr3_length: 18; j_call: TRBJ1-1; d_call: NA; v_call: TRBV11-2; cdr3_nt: TGTGCCAGCAGCTACCGCACCGGGGGCGCAGGAGGAGACACTGAAGCTTTCTTT; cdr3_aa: CASSYRTGGAGGDTEAFF
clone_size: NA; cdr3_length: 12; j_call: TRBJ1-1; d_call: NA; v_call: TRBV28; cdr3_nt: TGTGCCAGCAGGCCTACATTCACTGAAGCTTTCTTT; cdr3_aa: CASRPTFTEAFF
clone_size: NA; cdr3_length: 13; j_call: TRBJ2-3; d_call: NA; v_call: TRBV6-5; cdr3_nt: TGTGCCAGCAGGCGGGGCTCGGCGGATACGCAGTATTTT; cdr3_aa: CASRRGSADTQYF
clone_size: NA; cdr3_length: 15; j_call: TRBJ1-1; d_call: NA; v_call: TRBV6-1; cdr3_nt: TGTGCCAGCAGTGAGTGGCGGGGGGTGAGCACTGAAGCTTTCTTT; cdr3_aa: CASSEWRGVSTEAFF
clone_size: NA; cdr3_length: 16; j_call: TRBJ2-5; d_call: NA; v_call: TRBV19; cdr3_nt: TGTGCCAGTAGTATAGGTGGCAGGGGTTGGATGGAGACCCAGTACTTC; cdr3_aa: CASSIGGRGWMETQYF
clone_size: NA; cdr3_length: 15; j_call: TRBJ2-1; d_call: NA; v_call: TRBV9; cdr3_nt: TGTGCCAGCAGCGTAGGGGCTAGTTCCTACAATGAGCAGTTCTTC; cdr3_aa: CASSVGASSYNEQFF
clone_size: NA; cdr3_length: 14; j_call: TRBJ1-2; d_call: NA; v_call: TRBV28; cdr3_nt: TGTGCCAGCAGTTTAGGGGTTCAGCTTTATGGCTACACCTTC; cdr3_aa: CASSLGVQLYGYTF
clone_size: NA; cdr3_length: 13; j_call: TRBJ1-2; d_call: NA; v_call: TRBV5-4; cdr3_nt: TGTGCCAGCAGCCCCACACTCTCCTATGGCTACACCTTC; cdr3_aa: CASSPTLSYGYTF
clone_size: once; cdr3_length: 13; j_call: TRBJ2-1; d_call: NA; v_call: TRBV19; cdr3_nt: TGTGCCAGTAAAGGGGGGTATTCGGATGAGCAGTTCTTC; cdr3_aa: CASKGGYSDEQFF
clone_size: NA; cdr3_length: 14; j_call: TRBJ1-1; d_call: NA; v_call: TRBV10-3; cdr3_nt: TGTGCCATCAGTGAAAGGGGACTGAACACTGAAGCTTTCTTT; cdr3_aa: CAISERGLNTEAFF
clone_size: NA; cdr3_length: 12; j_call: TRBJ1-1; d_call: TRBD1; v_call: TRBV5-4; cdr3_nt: TGTGCCAGCAGCTGGACAGGGGCAGAAGCTTTCTTT; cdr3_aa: CASSWTGAEAFF
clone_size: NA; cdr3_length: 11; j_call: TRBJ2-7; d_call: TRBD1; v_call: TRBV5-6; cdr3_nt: TGTGCCAGCAGACTAGGGACAGAGGAGTACTTC; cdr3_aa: CASRLGTEEYF
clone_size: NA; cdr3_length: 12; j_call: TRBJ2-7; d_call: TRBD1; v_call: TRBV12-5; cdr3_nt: TGTGCTAGTCGGGACAGGGGGTACGAGCAGTACTTC; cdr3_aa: CASRDRGYEQYF
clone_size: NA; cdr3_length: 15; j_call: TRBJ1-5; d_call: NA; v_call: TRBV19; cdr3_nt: TGTGCCAGTAGTATAGTCGGACATAGCAATCAGCCCCAGCATTTT; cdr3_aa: CASSIVGHSNQPQHF
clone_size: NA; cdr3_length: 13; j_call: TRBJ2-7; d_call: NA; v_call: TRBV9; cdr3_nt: TGTGCCAGCAGCATGGATAGGATCGACGAGCAGTACTTC; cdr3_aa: CASSMDRIDEQYF
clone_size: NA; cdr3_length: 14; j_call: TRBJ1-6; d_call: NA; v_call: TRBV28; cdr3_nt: TGTGCCAGCAGTTTAGGGGGGGGTAATTCACCCCTCCACTTT; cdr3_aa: CASSLGGGNSPLHF
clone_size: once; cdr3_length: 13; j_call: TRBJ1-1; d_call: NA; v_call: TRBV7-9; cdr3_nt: TGTGCCAGTCTTAGGGCAGAGAACACTGAAGCTTTCTTT; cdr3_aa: CASLRAENTEAFF
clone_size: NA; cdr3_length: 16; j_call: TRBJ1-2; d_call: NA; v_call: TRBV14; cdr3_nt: TGTGCCAGCAGCCAAGAGCAGCTAGGCCCTGGAAATGGCTACACCTTC; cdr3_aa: CASSQEQLGPGNGYTF
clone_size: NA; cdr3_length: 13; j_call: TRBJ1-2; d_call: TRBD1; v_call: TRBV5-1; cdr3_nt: TGTGCCAGCAGCCCGGACAGGAGCTATGGCTACACCTTC; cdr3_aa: CASSPDRSYGYTF
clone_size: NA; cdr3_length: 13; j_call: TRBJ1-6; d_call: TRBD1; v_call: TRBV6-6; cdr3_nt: TGTGCCAGCAGTCCAGGACAGGCGTTCCCCCTCCACTTT; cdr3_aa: CASSPGQAFPLHF
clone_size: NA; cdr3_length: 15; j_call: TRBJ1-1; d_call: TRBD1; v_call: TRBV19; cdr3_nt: TGTGCCAGTACCCCCCTAGGGGGCCTGAACACTGAAGCTTTCTTT; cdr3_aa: CASTPLGGLNTEAFF
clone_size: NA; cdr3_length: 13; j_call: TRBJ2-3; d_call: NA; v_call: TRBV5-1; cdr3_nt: TGCGCCAGCAGCTTGGGGGAGTACGATACGCAGTATTTT; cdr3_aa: CASSLGEYDTQYF
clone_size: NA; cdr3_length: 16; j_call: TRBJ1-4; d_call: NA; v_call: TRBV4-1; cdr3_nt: TGCGCCAGCAGCCAAGATATAACGGCAACTAATGAAAAACTGTTTTTT; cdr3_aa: CASSQDITATNEKLFF
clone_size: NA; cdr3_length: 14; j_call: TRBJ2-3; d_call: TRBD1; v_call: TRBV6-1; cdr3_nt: TGTGCCAGCAGCGGTGGACAGGGGAGGAATACGCAGTATTTT; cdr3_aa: CASSGGQGRNTQYF
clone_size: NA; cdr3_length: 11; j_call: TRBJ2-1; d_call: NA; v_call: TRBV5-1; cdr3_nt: TGCGCCAGCAGCTTGGGATACGAGCAGTTCTTC; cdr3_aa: CASSLGYEQFF